Detailed here is one TCR beta chain. This clonotype has a handful of counts. Its antigen remains unidentified. Per-base quality was not reported, and no clone a single base away is much larger than it. This sample is part of a study of T cells of healthy individuals (dated by TCRdb to the late 2010s). The library was produced with 5' RACE. The run used an Illumina MiSeq. TCRdb reprocessed the public reads (quality trimming at Q25 with fastp, clone calling with MiXCR) and kept in-frame beta chains. Entries that share a CDR3 protein sequence are merged under the most common genes and DNA. Present in this sample are approximately 52,000 distinct CDR3 sequences, roughly 14% of which were seen just once. Clones ranked in the top ten supply approximately 16% of the sample. The receptor's source is a human donor in good health.

The sequenced DNA: TGTGCCAGCAGCTCCTTTGGATCGTCCTCCTATGAAAAACTGTTTTTT. This is translated as CASSSFGSSSYEKLFF. Recombination linked TRBV7-2 to TRBJ1-4; a confident D gene designation cannot be given. Based on the germline V gene, the CDR1 and CDR2 sequences are SGHTA and FQGNSA. The CDR3 goes from the cysteine to the phenylalanine over 16 residues. Only CDR3 DNA is held: 48 bases, read in frame from base 1. V is cut by 4 bases and J by 6 bases, and the space between the germline ends is 18 bases.